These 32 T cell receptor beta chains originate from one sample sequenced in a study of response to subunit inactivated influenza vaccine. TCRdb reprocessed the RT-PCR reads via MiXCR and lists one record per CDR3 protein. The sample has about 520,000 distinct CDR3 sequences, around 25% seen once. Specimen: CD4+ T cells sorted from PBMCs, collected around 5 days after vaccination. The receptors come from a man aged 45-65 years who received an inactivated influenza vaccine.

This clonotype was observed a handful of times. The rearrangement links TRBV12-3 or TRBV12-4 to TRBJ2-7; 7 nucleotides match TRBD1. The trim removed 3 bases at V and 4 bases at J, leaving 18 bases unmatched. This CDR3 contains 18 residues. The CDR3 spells CASSLGSRVGTELYEQYF. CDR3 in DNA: TGTGCCAGCAGTTTGGGGAGCCGTGTAGGGACAGAATTATACGAGCAGTACTTC.

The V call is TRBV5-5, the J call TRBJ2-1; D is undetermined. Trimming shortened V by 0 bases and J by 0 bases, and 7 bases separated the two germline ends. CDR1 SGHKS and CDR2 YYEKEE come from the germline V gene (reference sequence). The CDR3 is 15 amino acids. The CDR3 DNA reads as TGTGCCAGCAGCTTGGTTTCTACCTCCTACAATGAGCAGTTCTTC. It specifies CASSLVSTSYNEQFF.

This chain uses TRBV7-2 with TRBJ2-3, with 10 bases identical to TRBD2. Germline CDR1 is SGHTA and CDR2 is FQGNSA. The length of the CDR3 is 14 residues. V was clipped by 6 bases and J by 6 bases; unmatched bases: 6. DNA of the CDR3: TGTGCCAGCAGGACGGGACTAGCGTCCGATACGCAGTATTTT. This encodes CASRTGLASDTQYF. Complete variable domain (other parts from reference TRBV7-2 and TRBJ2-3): GAGVSQSPSNKVTEKGKDVELRCDPISGHTALYWYRQSLGQGLEFLIYFQGNSAPDKSGLPSDRFSAERTGGSVSTLTIQRTQQEDSAVYLCASRTGLASDTQYFGPGTRLTVL.

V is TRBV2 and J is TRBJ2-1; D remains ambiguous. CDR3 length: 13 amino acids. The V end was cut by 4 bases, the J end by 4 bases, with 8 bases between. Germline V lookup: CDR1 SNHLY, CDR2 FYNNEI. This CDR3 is CASSAGEYNEQFF. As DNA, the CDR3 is TGTGCCAGCAGTGCAGGCGAGTACAATGAGCAGTTCTTC.

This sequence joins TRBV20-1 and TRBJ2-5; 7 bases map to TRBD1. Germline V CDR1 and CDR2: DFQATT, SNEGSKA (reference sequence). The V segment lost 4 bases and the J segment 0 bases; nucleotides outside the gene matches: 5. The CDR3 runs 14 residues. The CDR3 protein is CSAKDRAYQETQYF. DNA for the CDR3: TGCAGTGCTAAAGACAGGGCGTACCAAGAGACCCAGTACTTC.

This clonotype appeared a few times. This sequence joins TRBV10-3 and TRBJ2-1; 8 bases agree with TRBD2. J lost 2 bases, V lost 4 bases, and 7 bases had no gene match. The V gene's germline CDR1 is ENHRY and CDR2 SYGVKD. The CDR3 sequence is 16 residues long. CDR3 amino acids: CAISVTSGATYNEQFF. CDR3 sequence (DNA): TGTGCCATCAGTGTAACTAGCGGTGCAACCTACAATGAGCAGTTCTTC.

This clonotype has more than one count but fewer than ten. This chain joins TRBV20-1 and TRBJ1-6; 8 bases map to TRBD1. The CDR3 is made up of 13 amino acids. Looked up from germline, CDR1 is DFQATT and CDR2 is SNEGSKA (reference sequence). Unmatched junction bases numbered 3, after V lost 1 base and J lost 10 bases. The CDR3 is CSARAGGGSPLHF. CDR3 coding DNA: TGCAGTGCTAGAGCAGGGGGCGGATCACCCCTCCACTTT.

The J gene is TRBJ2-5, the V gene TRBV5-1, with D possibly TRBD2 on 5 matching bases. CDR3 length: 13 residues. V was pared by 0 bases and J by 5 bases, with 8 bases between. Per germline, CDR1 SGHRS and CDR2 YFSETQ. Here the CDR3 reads CASSLAPGETQYF. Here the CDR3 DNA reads TGCGCCAGCAGCTTGGCCCCGGGGGAGACCCAGTACTTC.

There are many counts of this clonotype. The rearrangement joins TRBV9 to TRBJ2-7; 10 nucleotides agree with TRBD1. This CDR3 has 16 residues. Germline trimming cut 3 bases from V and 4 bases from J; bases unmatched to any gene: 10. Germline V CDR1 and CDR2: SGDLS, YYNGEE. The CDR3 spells CASSAGGTGAIYEQYF. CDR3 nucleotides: TGTGCCAGCAGCGCCGGGGGGACAGGGGCAATATACGAGCAGTACTTC. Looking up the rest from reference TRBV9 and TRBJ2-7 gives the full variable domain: DSGVTQTPKHLITATGQRVTLRCSPRSGDLSVYWYQQSLDQGLQFLIQYYNGEERAKGNILERFSAQQFPDLHSELNLSSLELGDSALYFCASSAGGTGAIYEQYFGPGTRLTVT.

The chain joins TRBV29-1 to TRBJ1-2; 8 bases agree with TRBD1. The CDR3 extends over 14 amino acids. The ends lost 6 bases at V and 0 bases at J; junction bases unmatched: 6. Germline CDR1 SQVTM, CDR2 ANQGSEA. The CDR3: CSVQQGGPNYGYTF. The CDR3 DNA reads TGCAGCGTGCAACAGGGGGGACCTAACTATGGCTACACCTTC.

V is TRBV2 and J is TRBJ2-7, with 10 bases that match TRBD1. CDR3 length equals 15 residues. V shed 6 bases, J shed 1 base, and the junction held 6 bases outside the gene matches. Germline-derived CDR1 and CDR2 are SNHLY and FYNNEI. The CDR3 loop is CASRQDRGGSYEQYF. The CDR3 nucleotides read TGTGCCAGCAGGCAGGACAGGGGGGGATCCTACGAGCAGTACTTC.

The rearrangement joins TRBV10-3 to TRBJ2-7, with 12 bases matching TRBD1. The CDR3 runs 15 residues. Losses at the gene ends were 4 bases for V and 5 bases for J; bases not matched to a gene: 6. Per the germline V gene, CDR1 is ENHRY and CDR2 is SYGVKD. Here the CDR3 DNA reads TGTGCCATCAGTGCCGGGACAGGGGGCGGGAACGAGCAGTACTTC. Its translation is CAISAGTGGGNEQYF.

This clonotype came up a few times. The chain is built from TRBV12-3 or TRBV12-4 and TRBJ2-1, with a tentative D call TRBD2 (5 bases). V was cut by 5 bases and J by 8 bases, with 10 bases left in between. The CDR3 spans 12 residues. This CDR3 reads CASSLSVYEQFF. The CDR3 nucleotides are TGTGCCAGCAGTCTTAGCGTCTATGAGCAGTTCTTC.

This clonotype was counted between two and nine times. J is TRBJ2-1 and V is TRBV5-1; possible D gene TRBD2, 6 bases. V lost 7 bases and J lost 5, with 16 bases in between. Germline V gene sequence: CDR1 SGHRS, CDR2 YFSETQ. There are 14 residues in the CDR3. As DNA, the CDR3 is TGCGCCAGCCGGAGGGCATCTCCGAACAATGAGCAGTTCTTC. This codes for CASRRASPNNEQFF.

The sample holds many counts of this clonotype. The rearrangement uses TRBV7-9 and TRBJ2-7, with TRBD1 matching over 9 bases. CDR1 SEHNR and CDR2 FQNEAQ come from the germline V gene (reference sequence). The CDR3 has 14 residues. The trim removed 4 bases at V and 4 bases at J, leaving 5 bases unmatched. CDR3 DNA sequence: TGTGCCAGCAGCTCAACAGGGGGCAGGTACGAGCAGTACTTC. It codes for CASSSTGGRYEQYF. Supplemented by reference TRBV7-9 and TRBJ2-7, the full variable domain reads DTGVSQNPRHKITKRGQNVTFRCDPISEHNRLYWYRQTLGQGPEFLTYFQNEAQLEKSRLLSDRFSAERPKGSFSTLEIQRTEQGDSAMYLCASSSTGGRYEQYFGPGTRLTVT.

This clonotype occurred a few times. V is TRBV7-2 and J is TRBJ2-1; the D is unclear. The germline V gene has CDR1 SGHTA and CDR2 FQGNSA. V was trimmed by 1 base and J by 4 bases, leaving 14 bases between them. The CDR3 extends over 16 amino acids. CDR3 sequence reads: CASSLGGTDSYNEQFF. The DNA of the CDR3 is TGTGCCAGCAGCTTAGGAGGAACAGATTCTTACAATGAGCAGTTCTTC. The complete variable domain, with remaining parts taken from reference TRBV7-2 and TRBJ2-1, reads GAGVSQSPSNKVTEKGKDVELRCDPISGHTALYWYRQSLGQGLEFLIYFQGNSAPDKSGLPSDRFSAERTGGSVSTLTIQRTQQEDSAVYLCASSLGGTDSYNEQFFGPGTRLTVL.

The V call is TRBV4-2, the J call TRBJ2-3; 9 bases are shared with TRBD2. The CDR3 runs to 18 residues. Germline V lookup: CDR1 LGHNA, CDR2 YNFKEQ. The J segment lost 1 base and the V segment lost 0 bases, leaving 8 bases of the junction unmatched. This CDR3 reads CASSQETVAGVGTDTQYF. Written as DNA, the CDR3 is TGTGCCAGCAGCCAAGAAACGGTAGCGGGAGTAGGCACAGATACGCAGTATTTT.

CDR3 in DNA: TGTGCCAGCAGCGCCCGGGACACCCAAGAGACCCAGTACTTC. This encodes CASSARDTQETQYF. The V and J genes are TRBV9 and TRBJ2-5; weak D call: TRBD1 (6 bases). The CDR3 length is 14 residues. Germline CDR1 is SGDLS and CDR2 is YYNGEE. V dropped 3 bases and J dropped 1 base, with 10 bases sitting between them.

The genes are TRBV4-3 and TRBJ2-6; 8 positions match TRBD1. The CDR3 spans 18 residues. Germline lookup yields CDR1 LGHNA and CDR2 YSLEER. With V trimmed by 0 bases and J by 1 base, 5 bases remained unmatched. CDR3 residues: CASSQDRRTGSGANVLTF. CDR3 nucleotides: TGCGCCAGCAGCCAAGATCGGAGGACAGGGTCTGGGGCCAACGTCCTGACTTTC.

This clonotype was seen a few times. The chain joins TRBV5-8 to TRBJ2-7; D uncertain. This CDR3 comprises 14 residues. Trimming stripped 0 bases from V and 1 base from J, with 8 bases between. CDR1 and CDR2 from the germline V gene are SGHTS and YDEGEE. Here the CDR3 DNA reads TGTGCCAGCAGCTTGGAGGTAGCTTCCTACGAGCAGTACTTC. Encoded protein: CASSLEVASYEQYF.

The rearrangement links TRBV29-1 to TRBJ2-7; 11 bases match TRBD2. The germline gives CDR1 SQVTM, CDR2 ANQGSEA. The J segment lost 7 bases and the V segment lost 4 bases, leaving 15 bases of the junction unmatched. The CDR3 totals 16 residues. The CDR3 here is CSVASRKLAGVGEQYF. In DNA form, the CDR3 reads TGCAGCGTTGCGAGCCGCAAACTAGCGGGAGTAGGAGAGCAGTACTTC.

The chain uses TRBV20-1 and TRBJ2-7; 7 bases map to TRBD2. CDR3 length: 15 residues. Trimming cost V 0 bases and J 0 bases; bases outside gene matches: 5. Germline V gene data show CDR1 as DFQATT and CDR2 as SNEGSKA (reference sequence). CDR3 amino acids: CSARDGGSASYEQYF. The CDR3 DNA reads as TGCAGTGCTAGAGATGGCGGGAGTGCCTCCTACGAGCAGTACTTC.

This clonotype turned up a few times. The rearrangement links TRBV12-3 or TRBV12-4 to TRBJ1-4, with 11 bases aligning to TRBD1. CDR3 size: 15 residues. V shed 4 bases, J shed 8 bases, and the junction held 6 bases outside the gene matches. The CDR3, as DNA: TGTGCCAGCAGTTCCTGGACAGGGGGCGAGGAAAAACTGTTTTTT. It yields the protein CASSSWTGGEEKLFF.

CDR3 in DNA: TGTGCCAGCAGCAGGGATGTCACTGAAGCTTTCTTT. As protein: CASSRDVTEAFF. V gene TRBV12-3 or TRBV12-4 combines with J gene TRBJ1-1, with D maybe TRBD1 (5 bases). This CDR3 spans 12 amino acids. Trimming removed 6 bases at V and 4 bases at J, with 9 bases between.

This chain's CDR3 is CSASSALTGGGTDTQYF. CDR3 nucleotides: TGCAGTGCTTCAAGCGCCCTTACAGGGGGCGGAACAGATACGCAGTATTTT. This chain uses TRBV20-1 with TRBJ2-3; TRBD1 agrees at 9 bases. CDR1 is DFQATT, CDR2 SNEGSKA, per germline (reference sequence). V shed 5 bases and J 3 bases; nucleotides not matched to a gene: 15. CDR3 length equals 17 residues.

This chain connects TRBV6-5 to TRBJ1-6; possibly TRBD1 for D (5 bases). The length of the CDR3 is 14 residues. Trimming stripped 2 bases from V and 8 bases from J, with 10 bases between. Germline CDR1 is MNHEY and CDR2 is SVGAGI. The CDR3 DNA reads TGTGCCAGCAGTTACGAGGGGTGGGATTCACCCCTCCACTTT. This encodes CASSYEGWDSPLHF.

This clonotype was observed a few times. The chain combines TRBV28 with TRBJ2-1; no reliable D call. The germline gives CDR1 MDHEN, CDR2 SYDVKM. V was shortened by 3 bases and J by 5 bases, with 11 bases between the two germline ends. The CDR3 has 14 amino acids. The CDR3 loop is CASSFWNSHNEQFF. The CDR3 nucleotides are TGTGCCAGCAGTTTTTGGAACAGCCACAATGAGCAGTTCTTC.

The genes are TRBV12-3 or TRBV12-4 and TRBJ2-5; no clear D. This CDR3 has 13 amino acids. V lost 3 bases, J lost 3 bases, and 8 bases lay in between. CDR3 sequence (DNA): TGTGCCAGCAGTTTCGCACAGAAAGAGACCCAGTACTTC. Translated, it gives CASSFAQKETQYF.

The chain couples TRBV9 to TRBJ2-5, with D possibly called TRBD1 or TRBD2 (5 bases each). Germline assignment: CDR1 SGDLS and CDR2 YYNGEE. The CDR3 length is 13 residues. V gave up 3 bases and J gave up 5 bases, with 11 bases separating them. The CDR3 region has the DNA TGTGCCAGCAGCGGTGATTGGGGGGAGACCCAGTACTTC. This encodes CASSGDWGETQYF.

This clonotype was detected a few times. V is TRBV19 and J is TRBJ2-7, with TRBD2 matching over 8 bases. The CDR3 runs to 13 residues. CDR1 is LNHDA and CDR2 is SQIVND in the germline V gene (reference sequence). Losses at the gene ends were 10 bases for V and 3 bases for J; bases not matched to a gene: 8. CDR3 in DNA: TGTGCCACCTCCAGCGGGAGATACTACGAGCAGTACTTC. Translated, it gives CATSSGRYYEQYF.

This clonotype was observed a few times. CDR3 sequence reads: CASSLLQGASDTQYF. CDR3 sequence (DNA): TGCGCCAGCAGCTTGTTACAGGGGGCCTCAGATACGCAGTATTTT. This chain connects TRBV5-1 to TRBJ2-3, with 9 bases fitting TRBD1. Germline V gene sequence: CDR1 SGHRS, CDR2 YFSETQ. J was trimmed by 4 bases and V by 1 base; bases with no gene match: 4. The length of the CDR3 is 15 residues.

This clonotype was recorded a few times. CDR3 DNA: TGTGCCAGCAGCTCCATCTTGGACGCTAGCACAGATACGCAGTATTTT. Its protein product is CASSSILDASTDTQYF. The chain is built from TRBV7-9 and TRBJ2-3; no clear D gene. The CDR3 sequence is 16 residues long. Germline CDR1 and CDR2: SEHNR and FQNEAQ (reference sequence). The germline V and J ends were trimmed by 4 bases and 0 bases, with 14 bases remaining between them.